The rows below give T cell receptor beta chains drawn from one sample of a study of cytomegalovirus exposure and HLA in healthy donors. The protocol was immunoSEQ multiplex PCR, while the TCRdb copy is restricted to in-frame clones and leaves out a portion. The sample lists around 150,000 clones; about four fifths were seen once. The sequencing input was PBMCs. Every receptor here comes from a male donor in good health and CMV-seronegative. The CDR3 runs from the conserved cysteine through the conserved F or W. The D gene is left open where the match is weak. Clone size is not always given. Where it is, it says once, few, many or a class for expanded clones.

d_call,j_call,clone_size,v_call,cdr3_aa,cdr3_nt
-,TRBJ2-7,-,TRBV4-2,CASSFTYEQYF,TGTGCCAGCAGCTTCACCTACGAGCAGTACTTC
TRBD1,TRBJ2-7,once,TRBV9,CASSVGTGVREQYF,TGTGCCAGCAGCGTCGGGACAGGGGTTCGGGAGCAGTACTTC
TRBD1,TRBJ1-2,-,TRBV10-1,CASSLFGQGNYGYTF,TGCGCCAGCAGCTTATTCGGACAGGGAAACTATGGCTACACCTTC
-,TRBJ1-4,-,TRBV27,CASSLSPSRTNEKLFF,TGTGCCAGCAGTTTAAGCCCCTCACGGACTAATGAAAAACTGTTTTTT
TRBD1,TRBJ2-2,-,TRBV2,CARSDPGTGATGELFF,TGTGCCCGCAGTGATCCCGGGACAGGGGCCACCGGGGAGCTGTTTTTT
-,TRBJ1-2,-,TRBV19,CASSMGDTGYTF,TGTGCCAGTAGTATGGGGGACACTGGCTACACCTTC
TRBD1,TRBJ1-1,-,TRBV9,CASSSMTGGDTEAFF,TGTGCCAGCAGCTCAATGACAGGGGGGGACACTGAAGCTTTCTTT
TRBD1,TRBJ1-2,once,TRBV5-1,CASSEDRGFYGYTF,TGCGCCAGCAGCGAGGACAGGGGCTTCTATGGCTACACCTTC
-,TRBJ2-7,few,TRBV4-2,CASSQSRTYEQYF,TGTGCCAGCAGCCAGTCGCGGACCTACGAGCAGTACTTC
-,TRBJ1-3,-,TRBV6-1,CASATGHSGNTIYF,TGTGCCAGTGCTACAGGGCACTCTGGAAACACCATATATTTT
-,TRBJ2-3,-,TRBV1,CTSSHQSGGADTQYF,TGCACCAGCAGCCATCAAAGCGGGGGGGCAGATACGCAGTATTTT
-,TRBJ1-4,-,TRBV5-6,CASSLSGSEEEKLFF,TGTGCCAGCAGCTTATCAGGGTCAGAGGAGGAAAAACTGTTTTTT
TRBD2,TRBJ2-1,once,TRBV7-9,CASSITFGTSGSYNEQFF,TGTGCCAGCAGCATAACATTTGGGACTAGCGGGAGTTACAATGAGCAGTTCTTC
TRBD2,TRBJ2-1,-,TRBV27,CASSLSQASGLYNEQFF,TGTGCCAGCAGTTTATCCCAGGCTAGCGGGCTCTACAATGAGCAGTTCTTC
TRBD1,TRBJ1-2,-,TRBV6-9,CASSYRRGRRGYTF,TGTGCCAGCAGTTATCGCAGGGGGCGCCGCGGCTACACCTTC
-,TRBJ2-7,few,TRBV2,CASSGWAVHEQYF,TGTGCCAGCAGTGGGTGGGCAGTCCACGAGCAGTACTTC
TRBD1,TRBJ1-1,-,TRBV7-2,CASSLNRGGTEAFF,TGTGCCAGCAGCTTAAACAGGGGTGGAACTGAAGCTTTCTTT
-,TRBJ2-5,-,TRBV6-5,CASSRGETQYF,TGTGCCAGCAGCAGGGGTGAGACCCAGTACTTC
-,TRBJ2-3,-,TRBV7-6,CASSREQPDTQYF,TGTGCCAGCAGCAGGGAGCAGCCAGATACGCAGTATTTT
TRBD1,TRBJ2-1,once,TRBV9,CASTVTGTEYNEQFF,TGTGCCAGCACTGTAACCGGGACAGAATACAATGAGCAGTTCTTC
TRBD2,TRBJ2-2,-,TRBV30,CAWNGLAGGTGELFF,TGTGCCTGGAATGGACTAGCGGGGGGGACCGGGGAGCTGTTTTTT
TRBD1,TRBJ2-7,-,TRBV7-6,CASSFEGAMTYEQYF,TGTGCCAGCAGCTTCGAGGGGGCGATGACCTACGAGCAGTACTTC
TRBD2,TRBJ2-7,-,TRBV7-3,CASSLAGGPSYEQYF,TGTGCCAGCAGCCTAGCGGGAGGCCCCTCCTACGAGCAGTACTTC